This TCR beta chain is drawn from a study of T and B cells in COVID-19 patients. On the study more broadly: Recovered patients mostly had mild to moderate COVID-19 managed as outpatients. Of some 19 active-infection patients, over 9 were critically ill with mechanical ventilation or extracorporeal membrane oxygenation.

On this clonotype itself: What it recognizes is unknown.

TRB was amplified from about 250-500 ng of blood genomic DNA. General observations from the study: Highly clonal in active COVID-19, TRB repertoires exceeded healthy-donor diversity and richness at recovery.

CDR1 and CDR2 from the germline V gene are SGHDT and YYEEEE. The CDR3 loop spans 14 amino acids. With 3 bases removed from V and 5 bases from J, the gap between germline ends came to 14 bases. BIOMED2 TRB-A/B primer pools were used in multiplex TRB PCR. TCRdb independently ran MiXCR on the multiplex PCR reads; one entry per CDR3 protein. The profile shows 15,000 to 20,000 distinct CDR3 sequences, roughly 36% of them singletons. The chain employs TRBV5-6 and TRBJ2-5; no firm D call. The material sequenced was blood. The receptor's source is a human donor with active COVID-19. The CDR3 nucleotides are TGTGCCAGCAGCTCTACGTCCTACCCCGAGACCCAGTACTTC. Encoded protein: CASSSTSYPETQYF. Looking up the rest from reference TRBV5-6 and TRBJ2-5 gives the full variable domain: DAGVTQSPTHLIKTRGQQVTLRCSPKSGHDTVSWYQQALGQGPQFIFQYYEEEERQRGNFPDRFSGHQFPNYSSELNVNALLLGDSALYLCASSSTSYPETQYFGPGTRLLVL.